This T cell receptor delta chain was observed in a study of gamma-delta chains in newborns, infants, children. About the research overall: Innate gammadelta T cells reportedly expand polyclonally right after birth, driven by microbial exposure, per the title.

TCRdb processed the reads again with the CATT caller. The data hold fewer than 13,000 delta-chain clones, with around 8.2% observed a single time. This clone was counted between two and nine times. A much larger clone lies one base from this, so it may be a read error. This CDR3 spans 17 amino acids. Germline assignment: CDR1 GEAIGNYY and CDR2 EKD. This TCR was sampled from a child who was a newborn, infant or young child, either healthy, febrile or measles-vaccinated (not recorded which). The V gene is TRDV2, the J gene TRDJ3; TRDD3 matches at 9 bases. Sample: blood. This chain's CDR3 is CAYDTTGGSWDTRQMFF. Here the CDR3 DNA reads TGTGCCTATGACACTACTGGGGGATCCTGGGACACCCGACAGATGTTTTTC.